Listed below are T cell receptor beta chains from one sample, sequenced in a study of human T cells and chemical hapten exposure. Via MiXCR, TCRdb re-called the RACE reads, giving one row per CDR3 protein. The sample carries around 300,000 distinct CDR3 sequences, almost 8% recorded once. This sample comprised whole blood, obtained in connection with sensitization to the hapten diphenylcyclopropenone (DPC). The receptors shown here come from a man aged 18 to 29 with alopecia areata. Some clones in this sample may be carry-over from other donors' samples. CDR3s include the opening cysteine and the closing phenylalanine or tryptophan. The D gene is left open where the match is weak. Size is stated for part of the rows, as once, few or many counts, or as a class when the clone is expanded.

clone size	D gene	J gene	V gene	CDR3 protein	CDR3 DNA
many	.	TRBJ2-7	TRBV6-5	CASSPQSISYEQYF	TGTGCCAGCAGTCCACAGTCCATATCCTACGAGCAGTACTTC
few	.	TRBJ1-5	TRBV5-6	CASSLGRPGPQHF	TGTGCCAGCAGCTTGGGGCGGCCCGGTCCCCAGCATTTT
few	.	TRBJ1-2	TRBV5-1	CASSLAVLKGNGYTF	TGCGCCAGCAGCTTGGCAGTCTTGAAGGGAAATGGCTACACCTTC
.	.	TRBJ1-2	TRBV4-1	CASSQDSAGANYGYTF	TGCGCCAGCAGCCAAGATTCGGCCGGAGCTAACTATGGCTACACCTTC
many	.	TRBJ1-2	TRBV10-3	CAISENVNGGYTF	TGTGCCATCAGTGAAAACGTGAATGGTGGCTACACCTTC
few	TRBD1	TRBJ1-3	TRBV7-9	CASSATGRFSGNTIYF	TGTGCCAGCAGCGCGACAGGGAGGTTCTCTGGAAACACCATATATTTT
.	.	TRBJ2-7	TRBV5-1	CASSIDPATYEQYF	TGCGCCAGCAGCATTGATCCGGCAACCTACGAGCAGTACTTC
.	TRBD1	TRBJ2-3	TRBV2	CASSEPTGPDTQYF	TGTGCCAGCAGTGAGCCGACAGGGCCAGATACGCAGTATTTT
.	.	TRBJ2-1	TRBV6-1	CASSLLYNEQFF	TGTGCCAGCAGTCTACTGTACAATGAGCAGTTCTTC
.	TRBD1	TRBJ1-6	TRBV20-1	CSARDPGQGAFALHF	TGCAGTGCTAGGGATCCGGGACAGGGAGCTTTCGCCCTCCACTTT
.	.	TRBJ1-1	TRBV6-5	CASRDDSYTEAFF	TGTGCCAGCAGAGATGACAGTTACACTGAAGCTTTCTTT
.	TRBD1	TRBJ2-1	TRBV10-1	CASTENRDRPYNEQFF	TGCGCCAGCACAGAGAACCGGGACAGACCCTACAATGAGCAGTTCTTC
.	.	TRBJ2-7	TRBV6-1	CASSAGWGTSYEQYF	TGTGCCAGCAGTGCGGGGTGGGGGACGAGCTACGAGCAGTACTTC
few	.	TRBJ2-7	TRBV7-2	CASSLGDGSYYEQYF	TGTGCCAGCAGCTTGGGGGACGGCAGTTACTACGAGCAGTACTTC
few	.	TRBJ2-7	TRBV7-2	CASSPRTSSYEQYF	TGTGCCAGCAGCCCACGGACATCGTCCTACGAGCAGTACTTC
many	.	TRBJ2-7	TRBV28	CASSLVRDTYEQYF	TGTGCCAGCAGTTTGGTCCGCGATACCTACGAGCAGTACTTC
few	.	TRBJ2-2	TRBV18	CASSWGSTGELFF	TGTGCCAGCTCGTGGGGATCCACCGGGGAGCTGTTTTTT
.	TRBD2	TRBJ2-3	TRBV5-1	CASSRTSGEADTQYF	TGCGCCAGCAGCCGAACTAGCGGGGAGGCAGATACGCAGTATTTT
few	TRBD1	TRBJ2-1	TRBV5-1	CASSSEGALLIYNEQFF	TGCGCCAGCAGCTCCGAGGGGGCCCTATTGATTTACAATGAGCAGTTCTTC
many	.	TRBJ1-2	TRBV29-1	CSVGAFNGYTF	TGCAGCGTTGGGGCGTTTAATGGCTACACCTTC
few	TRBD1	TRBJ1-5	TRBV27	CASSLLGQGAQPQHF	TGTGCCAGCAGTTTACTTGGACAGGGGGCTCAGCCCCAGCATTTT
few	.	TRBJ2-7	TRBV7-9	CASSYPGTGYEQYF	TGTGCCAGCAGCTACCCCGGGACGGGCTACGAGCAGTACTTC
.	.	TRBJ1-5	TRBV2	CASRPPMRPQHF	TGTGCCAGCCGCCCCCCTATGAGGCCCCAGCATTTT
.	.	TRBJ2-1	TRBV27	CASSITGRNNEQFF	TGTGCCAGCAGTATCACGGGACGGAACAATGAGCAGTTCTTC
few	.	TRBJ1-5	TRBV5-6	CASSLMGASSNQPQHF	TGTGCCAGCAGCCTAATGGGTGCGTCTAGCAATCAGCCCCAGCATTTT
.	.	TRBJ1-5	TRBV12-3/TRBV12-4	CASSFYRNQPQHF	TGTGCCAGCAGTTTTTACAGGAATCAGCCCCAGCATTTT
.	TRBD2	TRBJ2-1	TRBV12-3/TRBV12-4	CASSTSGTTEQFF	TGTGCCAGCAGTACCTCCGGGACTACAGAGCAGTTCTTC
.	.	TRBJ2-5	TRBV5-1	CASSLAGDPETQYF	TGCGCCAGCAGCTTGGCGGGGGACCCAGAGACCCAGTACTTC
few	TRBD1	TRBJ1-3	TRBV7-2	CASSLAFSQGVSIYF	TGTGCCAGCAGCTTAGCTTTTTCACAGGGGGTGTCCATATATTTT
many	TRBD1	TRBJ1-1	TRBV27	CASSTGQRETEAFF	TGTGCCAGCAGTACGGGACAGAGAGAGACTGAAGCTTTCTTT
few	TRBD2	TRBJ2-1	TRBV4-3	CASSQVAGINEQFF	TGCGCCAGCAGCCAAGTAGCGGGGATCAATGAGCAGTTCTTC
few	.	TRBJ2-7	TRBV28	CASSFSSWSSYEQYF	TGTGCCAGCAGTTTCTCTAGCTGGAGCTCCTACGAGCAGTACTTC
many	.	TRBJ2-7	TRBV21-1	CASSSQRDSDYEQYF	TGTGCCAGCAGCTCCCAGCGAGACAGCGACTACGAGCAGTACTTC
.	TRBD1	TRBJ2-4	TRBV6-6	CASSYPTAQGAIQYF	TGTGCCAGCAGTTACCCGACCGCTCAGGGGGCCATTCAGTACTTC
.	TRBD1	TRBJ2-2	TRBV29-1	CSARTGKANTGELFF	TGCAGCGCCAGGACAGGGAAAGCAAACACCGGGGAGCTGTTTTTT
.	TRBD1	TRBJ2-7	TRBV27	CASSPSTGGNEQYF	TGTGCCAGCAGTCCCTCGACAGGGGGCAACGAGCAGTACTTC
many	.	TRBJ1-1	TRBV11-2	CASSLTGLEAFF	TGTGCCAGCAGCTTGACAGGCCTCGAAGCTTTCTTT
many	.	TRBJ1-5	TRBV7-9	CASSPQLNQPQHF	TGTGCCAGCAGCCCCCAGCTGAATCAGCCCCAGCATTTT
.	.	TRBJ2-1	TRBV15	CATSRGVQGLHNEQFF	TGTGCCACCAGCAGAGGGGTCCAGGGTCTACACAATGAGCAGTTCTTC
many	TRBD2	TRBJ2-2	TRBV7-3	CASSPGGAGTNTGELFF	TGTGCCAGCAGCCCTGGGGGAGCGGGGACTAACACCGGGGAGCTGTTTTTT
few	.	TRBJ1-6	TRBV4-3	CASSQDQDRRAGLHF	TGCGCCAGCAGCCAAGATCAAGACCGCCGAGCTGGCCTCCACTTT
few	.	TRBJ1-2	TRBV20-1	CSARGFGYTF	TGCAGTGCTAGGGGGTTTGGCTACACCTTC